These 12 T cell receptor beta chains came from one sample sequenced in a study of shared clonotypes between healthy human individuals (dated by TCRdb to 2020 to 2022). The library was generated by the immunoSEQ multiplex PCR assay. TCRdb took over this immuneACCESS table, retaining in-frame rearrangements with V and J assigned. Such tables are incomplete; in checked studies, under half of the missing clones stem from an unresolved V gene, and the remainder is unexplained. For this sample there are hundreds of thousands of clones; about 91% appear just once. Of the sample, 20% to 30% falls within the top ten clones. CD8 naive samples were CD45RO-negative cells positively selected for CCR7, giving a CD45RA+CCR7+ population that excluded TemRA cells. Sample: naive CD8+ T cells sorted from blood. The cell subset or site label for this specimen denotes: CD45RA+CCR7+. The receptors derive from a young man in good health.

J is TRBJ1-3 and V is TRBV14; weak D call: TRBD1 (6 bases). Trimming removed 5 bases at V and 7 bases at J, with 15 bases between. Germline V gene lookup returns CDR1 SGHDN and CDR2 FVKESK. The length of the CDR3 is 14 residues. The CDR3 region has the DNA TGTGCCAGCAGCTATCAGGGGCGAGGGAACACCATATATTTT. Translation: CASSYQGRGNTIYF.

V and J are TRBV13 and TRBJ2-4, with D tentatively TRBD2 (5 bases). Germline values: CDR1 PRHDT, CDR2 FYEKMQ (reference sequence). Trimming left V 0 bases short and J 4 bases short, with 7 bases between. This CDR3 is built from 14 residues. The CDR3 sequence: CASSLGDLKNIQYF. CDR3 nucleotides: TGTGCCAGCAGCTTAGGGGACTTAAAAAACATTCAGTACTTC.

The chain combines TRBV30 with TRBJ1-1, with D possibly being TRBD1 (5 bases). Trimming cost V 1 base and J 5 bases, with 11 bases left between them. Looked up from germline, CDR1 is GTSNPN and CDR2 is SVGIG (reference sequence). CDR3 length: 13 amino acids. CDR3 loop: CAWSEIEGTEAFF. CDR3 DNA sequence: TGTGCCTGGAGTGAGATAGAGGGGACTGAAGCTTTCTTT. The complete variable domain, with remaining parts taken from reference TRBV30 and TRBJ1-1, reads SQTIHQWPATLVQPVGSPLSLECTVEGTSNPNLYWYRQAAGRGLQLLFYSVGIGQISSEVPQNLSASRPQDRQFILSSKKLLLSDSGFYLCAWSEIEGTEAFFGQGTRLTVV.

The rearrangement uses TRBV19 and TRBJ2-1; 11 positions match TRBD2. V dropped 3 bases and J dropped 0; count of bases not matched to a gene: 13. Germline-derived CDR1 and CDR2 are LNHDA and SQIVND (reference sequence). The CDR3 consists of 20 residues. The CDR3 sequence is CASSISGLADYFNSYNEQFF. CDR3 bases: TGTGCCAGTAGTATCTCGGGACTAGCGGACTATTTCAACTCCTACAATGAGCAGTTCTTC.

The V and J genes are TRBV10-2 and TRBJ2-7; the match to TRBD2 covers 8 bases. V was pared by 7 bases and J by 6 bases, with 14 bases of the junction left unmatched. CDR1 WSHSY and CDR2 SAAADI come from the germline V gene. The CDR3 extends over 15 amino acids. This CDR3 is CASISGKRENGEQYF. The CDR3 nucleotides read TGCGCCAGCATCTCGGGTAAGCGGGAGAATGGCGAGCAGTACTTC.

The chain is built from TRBV7-9 and TRBJ2-1; 7 positions match TRBD1. V trimming: 5 bases; J trimming: 0 bases; junction bases outside the gene matches: 4. CDR3 size: 15 residues. Per germline, CDR1 SEHNR and CDR2 FQNEAQ (reference sequence). The DNA for the CDR3 is TGTGCCAGCAGCCCGTGGGACAGCTCCTACAATGAGCAGTTCTTC. This encodes CASSPWDSSYNEQFF.

This clone showed up just once. The chain links TRBV5-4 to TRBJ2-7, with D possibly called TRBD1 or TRBD2 (6 bases each). CDR3 size: 15 residues. Germline V gene lookup returns CDR1 SGHNT and CDR2 YYREEE (reference sequence). The V and J ends lost 0 bases and 3 bases respectively, with 13 bases between them. The DNA for the CDR3 is TGTGCCAGCAGCTTGGAGGGGGTGGGAGGCTACGAGCAGTACTTC. This translates into CASSLEGVGGYEQYF.

The CDR3, as DNA: TGTGCCAGCAGTGGCCCCCGCCGAGCGGAAGCAGCCTACGAGCAGTACTTC. This encodes CASSGPRRAEAAYEQYF. This rearrangement joins TRBV28 to TRBJ2-7; possible D gene TRBD2, 5 bases. The CDR3 runs to 17 residues. V lost 5 bases, J lost 2 bases, and 22 bases lay in between. CDR1 MDHEN and CDR2 SYDVKM come from the germline V gene. The full variable domain, its missing parts supplied by reference TRBV28 and TRBJ2-7, is DVKVTQSSRYLVKRTGEKVFLECVQDMDHENMFWYRQDPGLGLRLIYFSYDVKMKEKGDIPEGYSVSREKKERFSLILESASTNQTSMYLCASSGPRRAEAAYEQYFGPGTRLTVT.

V usage is TRBV27 and J usage is TRBJ1-5; D gene unclear. The ends were cut back, 3 bases at V and 3 bases at J, with 9 bases in the middle. The CDR3 runs 14 residues. The germline V gene encodes CDR1 MNHEY and CDR2 SMNVEV (reference sequence). CDR3 in DNA: TGTGCCAGCAGTTTGGTCAGATACAATCAGCCCCAGCATTTT. Translation gives CASSLVRYNQPQHF.

The rearrangement joins TRBV18 to TRBJ2-2; D remains unclear. This CDR3 spans 12 amino acids. Trimming took 8 bases from V and 4 from J, leaving 8 bases between them. Germline-derived CDR1 and CDR2 are KGHSH and LQKENI. For the CDR3, the DNA is TGTGCCAGCCACGCTGGCACCGGGGAGCTGTTTTTT. Translated, it gives CASHAGTGELFF.

This chain uses TRBV15 with TRBJ2-2, with 7 bases identical to TRBD2. CDR3 length: 17 residues. The junction had 10 bases not matched to a gene; V was cut back by 2 bases and J by 4 bases. Germline CDR1 is LNHNV and CDR2 is YYDKDF (reference sequence). The CDR3 region is CATSRPREGSVTGELFF. The CDR3 DNA follows: TGTGCCACCAGCAGACCCAGGGAGGGGAGCGTCACCGGGGAGCTGTTTTTT.

The rearrangement links TRBV6-1 to TRBJ2-1; TRBD2 matches at 15 bases. Germline V gene sequence: CDR1 MNHNS, CDR2 SASEGT. The CDR3 has 16 amino acids. V lost 2 bases and J lost 8; bases outside the gene matches: 4. CDR3 protein: CASSEWTSGRAHEQFF. In nucleotides, the CDR3 is TGTGCCAGCAGTGAATGGACTAGCGGGAGGGCGCATGAGCAGTTCTTC.